Listed here is a single TCR beta chain. Its antigen is undetermined. The data were taken from a study of graft-versus-host responses after intestinal transplantation. As for the study in general: Anti-thymocyte globulin was used for induction in all recipients, who then took tacrolimus and steroids for approximately 3 years.

Method: immunoSEQ multiplex PCR; TCRdb's copy keeps in-frame clones and lacks some. The sample includes more than 95,000 clones, over 75% of them seen just once. The CDR3 totals 13 residues. V was pared by 5 bases and J by 4 bases, with 14 bases between. CDR1 is GTSNPN, CDR2 SVGIG, per germline (reference sequence). V is TRBV30 and J is TRBJ1-2; the D gene is possibly TRBD1 (5 bases). This sequence originates from a human donor who received an intestinal transplant. Material: unstimulated CD4+ T cells sorted from spleen or lymph node cells, obtained before intestinal transplant. The CDR3 loop reads CAWFEGPSYGYTF. CDR3 nucleotide sequence: TGTGCCTGGTTCGAGGGGCCGAGCTATGGCTACACCTTC.